This TCR beta chain derives from a study of blood T cell repertoires in COVID-19. Study context: Sources were T cells, B-cell-depleted T cells, or PBMCs; the material itself was cDNA or gDNA.

The table came from immunoSEQ multiplex PCR; TCRdb's copy has only in-frame clones and leaves some out. The table shows over 200,000 clones, with around 80% occurring only once. Trimming stripped 0 bases from V and 4 bases from J, with 6 bases between. This CDR3 contains 12 residues. CDR1 GTSNPN and CDR2 SVGIG come from the germline V gene (reference sequence). V is TRBV30 and J is TRBJ1-2; D uncertain. Specimen: peripheral blood. The source of this sequence is a man older than 75 with acute or convalescent COVID-19. CDR3: CAWSVYSYGYTF. CDR3 sequence (DNA): TGTGCCTGGAGTGTATACAGCTATGGCTACACCTTC.